This TCR beta chain was recovered during a study of blood T cell repertoires in COVID-19 (dated by TCRdb to about 2020). At the level of the whole study: Samples covering the acute and convalescent phases of COVID-19 were provided by collaborators in the United States, Italy and Spain. The prospective study material was composed of cDNA or gDNA derived from T cells, B-cell-depleted T cells, or PBMCs. Deeply sampled blood TCRbeta repertoires from subjects exposed to, actively infected with, or recovered from COVID-19 were included in the dataset. A freely available public database, intended as a resource for researchers studying the immune response to SARS-CoV-2, is where the repertoires were released. The samples were drawn from two sources: the first 160 participants of the ongoing ImmuneRACE study, and 1,254 subjects contributed by 6 global collaborators. Sample metadata almost always included a de-identified subject ID, COVID-19 status, age in years and sex. Where available, HLA class I and class II types were taken from metadata supplied by the sample provider and were not determined by assay-based typing.

About this clone: Its antigen specificity is not known. No base quality information exists; no much larger clone differs at one position.

Whole blood was collected in K2EDTA tubes by collaborating institutions according to the institutions' own protocols. For TCRbeta analysis, collaborators shipped samples as frozen whole blood, isolated PBMCs, or DNA extracted from either of those sample types. TCRbeta CDR3 regions were amplified from genomic DNA using the immunoSEQ Assay, a bias-controlled multiplex PCR. Per the authors' processing: The number of nucleated cells in each sample was estimated by amplification of reference gene primers within the assay. To quantify the absolute abundance of each unique TCRbeta CDR3 rearrangement, sequence reads were collapsed and filtered. For each sample, productive Simpson clonality was calculated as the square root of Simpson's diversity index across productive rearrangements. TCRdb limited this immuneACCESS table to in-frame rearrangements with V and J called. A share of clones is missing; checked studies link under half to unresolved V genes, and the rest is unexplained. The DNA gave D and trimming, while V, J and clone size come from that table. In this sample the table shows approximately 100,000 clones, 70% to 90% of which occur a single time. In total, the top ten clones hold more than 2% of the sample.

Findings and caveats that apply to the study as a whole: How much clinical and demographic metadata was included differed by source and by participant, and the metadata was provided uncurated.

This sequence was found in a human donor in a cohort sampled during active COVID-19. The specimen sequenced was peripheral blood.

The CDR3 loop reads CASQPGQGLEAFF. In nucleotides, the sequence is TGCGCCAGCCAGCCGGGACAGGGCCTTGAAGCTTTCTTT. The rearranged chain carries TRBV10-1 and TRBJ1-1; 9 bases in between match TRBD1. The junction shows trimming of 8 bases on V and 7 bases on J, and the gene matches do not reach 8 bases of it. CDR3 length: 13 amino acids, cysteine to phenylalanine. The sequence is cut down to CDR3 DNA, 39 bases in frame from base 1. CDR1 and CDR2, per the germline V gene (reference sequence), are WNHNN and SYGVQD.